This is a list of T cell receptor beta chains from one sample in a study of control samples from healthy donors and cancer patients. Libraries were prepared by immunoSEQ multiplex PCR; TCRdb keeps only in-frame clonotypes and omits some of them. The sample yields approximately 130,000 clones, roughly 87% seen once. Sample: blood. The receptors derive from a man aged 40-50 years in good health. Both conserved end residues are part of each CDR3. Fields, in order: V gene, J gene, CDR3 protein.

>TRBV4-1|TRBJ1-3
CASSQDWVGSGNTIYF
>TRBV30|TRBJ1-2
CAWSVNRGYGYTF
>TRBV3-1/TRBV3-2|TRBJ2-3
CASSQVAGGPTDTQYF
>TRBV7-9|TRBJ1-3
CASSPREGSSGNTIYF
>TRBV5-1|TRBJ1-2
CASSSRTGGIAYGYTF
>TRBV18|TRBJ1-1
CASSLTGGGGVNTEAFF
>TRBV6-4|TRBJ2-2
CASREGESDTGELFF
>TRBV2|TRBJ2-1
CASSRDYYYNEQFF
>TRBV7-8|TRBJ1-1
CASSSWTGSVAEAFF
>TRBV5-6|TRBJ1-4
CASSSGTVLNEKLFF
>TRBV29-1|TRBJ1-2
CSVDNWPGRSYGYTF
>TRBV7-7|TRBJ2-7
CASSADREGEQYF
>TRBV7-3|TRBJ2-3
CASRDSSTDTQYF
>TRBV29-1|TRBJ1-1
CSVVQGARTEAFF
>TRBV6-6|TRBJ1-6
CASSPLTWTGSSYNSPLHF
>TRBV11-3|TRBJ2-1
CASSLGLAGGHNEQFF
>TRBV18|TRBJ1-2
CASSPGTAPQVGGYTF
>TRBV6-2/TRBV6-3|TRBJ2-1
CASSYQRGNYNEQFF
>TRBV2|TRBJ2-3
CASSELGGGTDTQYF
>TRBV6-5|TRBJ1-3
CAIRRQNGNTIYF
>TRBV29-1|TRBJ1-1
CSVNRDTWDTEAFF
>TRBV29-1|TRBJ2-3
CSVASGTSGGDTQYF
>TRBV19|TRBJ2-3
CASSSWGPDTQYF
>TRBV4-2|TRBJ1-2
CASSQDIFGGGYTF
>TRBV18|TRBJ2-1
CASSPGQNYNEQFF
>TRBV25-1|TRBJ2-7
CASSESQGAMYEQYF
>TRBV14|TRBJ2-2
CASSQVLDAGELFF
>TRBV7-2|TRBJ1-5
CASSLAGQVKQPQHF
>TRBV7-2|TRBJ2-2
CASSSYYGTGELFF
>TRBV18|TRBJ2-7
CASSQGPDYEQYF
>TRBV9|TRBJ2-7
CASSVGGAGYEQYF
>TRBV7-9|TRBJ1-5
CASTGQGGNQPQHF
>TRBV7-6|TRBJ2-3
CASSWTSGGVNPSTDTQYF
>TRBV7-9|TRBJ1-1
CASSQATASNTEAFF